This T cell receptor (beta chain) was recorded in a study of response to subunit inactivated influenza vaccine (dated by TCRdb to the late 2010s). Regarding the study in general: Deep quantitative T cell receptor repertoire profiling was used in the study to track responses to a trivalent subunit inactivated influenza vaccine. Study-wide conclusions, independent of this receptor: The authors suggested that each seasonal influenza vaccination may recruit only a limited number of new T cells.

A few counts support this clonotype. What this receptor recognizes is not known. No base quality information exists; no much larger clone differs at one position. Library preparation used RT-PCR. The run used an Illumina HiSeq 2500. TCRdb's own reprocessing of the public reads used fastp at Q25 and MiXCR and kept productive beta chains. CDR3 protein sequences are deduplicated, and each keeps its most common genes and DNA. This sample has around 300,000 distinct CDR3 sequences in its table, and approximately 21% of those were observed once. The ten top clones hold approximately 10% of the sample. The CDR3 goes from the cysteine to the phenylalanine over 12 residues. Here the CDR3 DNA is all that survives: 36 bases in frame from base 1. The trim is 5 bases for V and 2 bases for J, with a gap of 7 bases between the germline ends. CDR1 and CDR2 (MDHEN, SYDVKM) derive from the germline V gene.

The clonotype was recovered from a man in his fifties or sixties who received an inactivated influenza vaccine. Donor details come from another sample of the same person, matched by shared clones. The specimen was PBMCs from blood, collected about 20 months after vaccination. This sequence uses TRBV28 and TRBJ2-7; matching of 5 bases hints at TRBD1 as the D gene. The CDR3 region reads CASSTTAYEQYF. In nucleotide form, the sequence is TGTGCCAGCAGTACGACAGCCTACGAGCAGTACTTC.